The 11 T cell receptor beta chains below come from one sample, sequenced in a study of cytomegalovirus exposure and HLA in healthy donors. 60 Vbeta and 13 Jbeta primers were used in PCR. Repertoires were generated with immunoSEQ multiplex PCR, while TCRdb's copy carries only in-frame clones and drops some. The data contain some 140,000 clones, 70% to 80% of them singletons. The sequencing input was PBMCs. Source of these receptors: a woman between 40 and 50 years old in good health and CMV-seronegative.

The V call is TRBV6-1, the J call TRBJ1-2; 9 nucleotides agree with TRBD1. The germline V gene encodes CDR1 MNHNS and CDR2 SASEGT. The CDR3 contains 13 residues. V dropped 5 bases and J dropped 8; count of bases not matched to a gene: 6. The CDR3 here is CASSPRDREGYTF. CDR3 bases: TGTGCCAGCAGTCCCCGGGACAGGGAGGGCTACACCTTC.

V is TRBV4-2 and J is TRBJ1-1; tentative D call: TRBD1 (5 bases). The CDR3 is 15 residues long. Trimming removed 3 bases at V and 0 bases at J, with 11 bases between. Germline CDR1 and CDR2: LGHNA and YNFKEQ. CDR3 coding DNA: TGTGCCAGCAGCCAGCAGACAGACCTGAACACTGAAGCTTTCTTT. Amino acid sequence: CASSQQTDLNTEAFF.

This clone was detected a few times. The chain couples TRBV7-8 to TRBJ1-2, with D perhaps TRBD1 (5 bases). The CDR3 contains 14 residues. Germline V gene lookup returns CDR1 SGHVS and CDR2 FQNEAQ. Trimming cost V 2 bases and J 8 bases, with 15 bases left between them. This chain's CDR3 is CASSLIGGERGYTF. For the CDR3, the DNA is TGTGCCAGCAGCTTAATCGGAGGGGAGAGAGGCTACACCTTC.

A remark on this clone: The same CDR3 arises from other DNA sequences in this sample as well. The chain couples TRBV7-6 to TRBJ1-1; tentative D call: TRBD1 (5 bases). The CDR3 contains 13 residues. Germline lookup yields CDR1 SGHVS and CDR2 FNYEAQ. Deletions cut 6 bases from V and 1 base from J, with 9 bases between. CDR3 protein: CASSLRGNTEAFF. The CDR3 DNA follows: TGTGCCAGCAGTCTTAGGGGGAACACTGAAGCTTTCTTT.

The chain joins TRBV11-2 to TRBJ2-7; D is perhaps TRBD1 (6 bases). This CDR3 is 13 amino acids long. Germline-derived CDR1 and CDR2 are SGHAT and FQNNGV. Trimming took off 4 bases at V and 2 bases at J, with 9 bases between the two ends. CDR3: CASSSTGPYEQYF. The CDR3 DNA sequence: TGTGCCAGCAGCTCGACAGGACCCTACGAGCAGTACTTC.

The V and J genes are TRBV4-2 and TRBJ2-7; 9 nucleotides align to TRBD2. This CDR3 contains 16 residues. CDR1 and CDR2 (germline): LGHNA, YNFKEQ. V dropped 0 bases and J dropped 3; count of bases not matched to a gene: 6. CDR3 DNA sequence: TGTGCCAGCAGCCAAGATCTAGGGCGGGAGGGCTACGAGCAGTACTTC. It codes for CASSQDLGREGYEQYF.

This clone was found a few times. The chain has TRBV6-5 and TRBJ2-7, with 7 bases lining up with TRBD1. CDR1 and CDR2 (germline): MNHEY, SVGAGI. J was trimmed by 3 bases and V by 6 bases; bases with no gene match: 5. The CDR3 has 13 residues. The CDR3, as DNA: TGTGCCAGCAGCAGGGGGACCTTCTACGAGCAGTACTTC. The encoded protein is CASSRGTFYEQYF.

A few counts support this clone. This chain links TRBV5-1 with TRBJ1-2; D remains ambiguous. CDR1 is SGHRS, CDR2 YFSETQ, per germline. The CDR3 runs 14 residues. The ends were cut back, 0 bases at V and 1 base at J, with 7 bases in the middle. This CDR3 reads CASSLGQHNYGYTF. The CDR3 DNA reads TGCGCCAGCAGCTTGGGTCAACATAACTATGGCTACACCTTC. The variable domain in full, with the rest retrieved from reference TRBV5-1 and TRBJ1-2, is KAGVTQTPRYLIKTRGQQVTLSCSPISGHRSVSWYQQTPGQGLQFLFEYFSETQRNKGNFPGRFSGRQFSNSRSEMNVSTLELGDSALYLCASSLGQHNYGYTFGSGTRLTVV.

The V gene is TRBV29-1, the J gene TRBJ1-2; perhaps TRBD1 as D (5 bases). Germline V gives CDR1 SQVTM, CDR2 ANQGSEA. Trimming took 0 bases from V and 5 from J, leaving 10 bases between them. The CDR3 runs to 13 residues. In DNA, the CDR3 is TGCAGCGTTGAAGATGAGGGACTTTATGGCTACACCTTC. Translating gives CSVEDEGLYGYTF.

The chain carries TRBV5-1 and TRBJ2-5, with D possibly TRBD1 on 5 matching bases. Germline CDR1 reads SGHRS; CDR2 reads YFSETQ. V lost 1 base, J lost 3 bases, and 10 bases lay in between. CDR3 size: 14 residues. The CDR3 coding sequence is TGCGCCAGCAGCTTGAATAGGGGAAAAGAGACCCAGTACTTC. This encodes CASSLNRGKETQYF.

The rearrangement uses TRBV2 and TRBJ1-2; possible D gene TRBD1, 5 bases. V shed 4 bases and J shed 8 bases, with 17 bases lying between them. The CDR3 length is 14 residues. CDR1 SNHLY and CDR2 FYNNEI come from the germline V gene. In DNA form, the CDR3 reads TGTGCCAGCAGTGCCGGGACTGCAAGCTACGGCTACACCTTC. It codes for CASSAGTASYGYTF.